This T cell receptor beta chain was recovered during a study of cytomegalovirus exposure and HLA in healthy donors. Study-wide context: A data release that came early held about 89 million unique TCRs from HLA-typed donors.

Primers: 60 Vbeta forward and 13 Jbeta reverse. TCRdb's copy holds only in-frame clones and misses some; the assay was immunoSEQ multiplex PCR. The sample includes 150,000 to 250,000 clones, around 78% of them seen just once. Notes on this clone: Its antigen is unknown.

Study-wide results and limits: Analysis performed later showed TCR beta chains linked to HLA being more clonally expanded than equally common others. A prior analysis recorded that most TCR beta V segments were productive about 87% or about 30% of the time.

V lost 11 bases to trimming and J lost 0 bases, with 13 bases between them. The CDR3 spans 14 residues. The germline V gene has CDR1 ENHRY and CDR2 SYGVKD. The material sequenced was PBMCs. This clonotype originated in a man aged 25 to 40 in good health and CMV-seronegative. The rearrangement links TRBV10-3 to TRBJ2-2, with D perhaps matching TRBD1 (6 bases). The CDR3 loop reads CALRGSANTGELFF. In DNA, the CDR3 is TGTGCCCTAAGGGGGTCCGCGAACACCGGGGAGCTGTTTTTT.